Presented here are 12 T cell receptor beta chains from one specimen sequenced in a study of T cells after yellow fever vaccination. TCRdb reprocessed the 5' RACE reads with MiXCR, giving one entry per CDR3 protein. The table includes around 340,000 distinct CDR3 sequences, around 13% detected once. Sample: CD4+ T cells sorted from PBMCs, taken 15 days after the yellow fever booster vaccination. Receptor source: a man aged 18 to 35 who received the YFV17D yellow fever vaccine.

This chain links TRBV5-1 with TRBJ2-1; 8 positions agree with TRBD2. Germline values: CDR1 SGHRS, CDR2 YFSETQ. V gave up 5 bases and J gave up 14 bases; unmatched junction bases: 6. The CDR3 covers 11 residues. In DNA form, the CDR3 reads TGCGCCAGCAGATCGGGGGGGTCAGAGTTCTTC. This encodes CASRSGGSEFF.

This clonotype occurred a few times. The chain couples TRBV7-9 to TRBJ2-2; either TRBD1 or TRBD2 may fit D (6 bases each). The CDR3 consists of 15 residues. The V gene lost 5 bases and the J gene lost 4 bases, with 14 bases spanning the gap. Germline V CDR1 and CDR2: SEHNR, FQNEAQ (reference sequence). The CDR3: CASSGGPVFTGELFF. The DNA of the CDR3 is TGTGCCAGCAGCGGGGGGCCAGTATTCACCGGGGAGCTGTTTTTT.

This clonotype was found a few times. The V and J genes are TRBV20-1 and TRBJ2-7, with 8 bases matching TRBD1. This CDR3 has 14 amino acids. V lost 0 bases, J lost 4 bases, and 5 bases stayed unmatched. The germline V gene has CDR1 DFQATT and CDR2 SNEGSKA (reference sequence). CDR3 amino acids: CSARDDRGRYEQYF. CDR3 sequence (DNA): TGCAGTGCTAGAGACGACAGGGGCCGGTACGAGCAGTACTTC.

Ten or more counts support this clonotype. The rearrangement links TRBV6-6 to TRBJ1-2; no clear D gene. V lost 6 bases, J lost 4 bases, and 21 bases lay in between. Germline V CDR1 and CDR2: MNHNY, SVGAGI (reference sequence). The length of the CDR3 is 16 residues. The CDR3 spells CASRGPSASLLYGYTF. The CDR3 DNA is TGTGCCAGCAGGGGCCCTTCCGCTAGCTTGCTCTATGGCTACACCTTC.

This clonotype was seen more than once but under ten times. V usage is TRBV7-9 and J usage is TRBJ1-1, with D possibly being TRBD1 (6 bases). Germline V gives CDR1 SEHNR, CDR2 FQNEAQ (reference sequence). This CDR3 contains 12 residues. Trimming left V 1 base short and J 14 bases short, with 14 bases between. The CDR3 loop reads CASSLEGTGTFF. The CDR3 DNA sequence: TGTGCCAGCAGCTTAGAGGGCACAGGGACCTTCTTT.

This clonotype was picked up a small number of times. The V gene is TRBV24-1, the J gene TRBJ2-3; 10 bases map to TRBD1. Per the germline V gene, CDR1 is KGHDR and CDR2 is SFDVKD. The CDR3 length is 18 residues. Trimming at V came to 4 bases and at J to 0 bases, leaving 9 bases not matched to a gene. As DNA, the CDR3 is TGTGCCACCAGTGACCTGACAGGGGGCGGTGGTAGCACAGATACGCAGTATTTT. Protein product: CATSDLTGGGGSTDTQYF.

The CDR3 nucleotides read TGTGCCAGCAGTTACCCTGTTCAGCGGGGGAGCACAGATACGCAGTATTTT. Protein sequence: CASSYPVQRGSTDTQYF. The rearrangement joins TRBV6-2 or TRBV6-3 to TRBJ2-3, with TRBD2 matching over 8 bases. From germline, CDR1 is MNHEY and CDR2 SVGEGT. The V and J ends lost 2 bases and 0 bases, in that order; junction bases with no gene match: 7. The CDR3 sequence is 17 residues long.

This rearrangement joins TRBV20-1 to TRBJ2-7; TRBD1 matches 7 bases. Germline trimming cut 0 bases from V and 2 bases from J; bases unmatched to any gene: 10. The germline V gene has CDR1 DFQATT and CDR2 SNEGSKA (reference sequence). The CDR3 loop spans 16 amino acids. The CDR3 region has the DNA TGCAGTGCTAGAGATGAAAGTGGGGACAGAGCCTACGAGCAGTACTTC. This translates into CSARDESGDRAYEQYF.

This clonotype was found a few times. The chain joins TRBV15 to TRBJ1-5, with D unresolved. Germline values: CDR1 LNHNV, CDR2 YYDKDF (reference sequence). The CDR3 runs 15 residues. The V end lost 0 bases, the J end lost 3 bases, and 9 bases lay between the germline ends. The CDR3 sequence is CATSRDAGINQPQHF. The CDR3 DNA is TGTGCCACCAGCAGAGATGCGGGGATCAATCAGCCCCAGCATTTT.

The V and J genes are TRBV15 and TRBJ2-3, with 12 bases that match TRBD2. CDR3 size: 18 residues. CDR1 LNHNV and CDR2 YYDKDF come from the germline V gene (reference sequence). Trimming removed 0 bases from V and 1 base from J; junction bases left unmatched: 5. The CDR3: CATSRDALAGGRTDTQYF. The DNA for the CDR3 is TGTGCCACCAGCAGAGATGCACTAGCGGGGGGCCGCACAGATACGCAGTATTTT.

V usage is TRBV24-1 and J usage is TRBJ2-5; weak D call: TRBD1 (6 bases). Trimming took 6 bases from V and 4 from J, leaving 14 bases between them. The V gene's germline CDR1 is KGHDR and CDR2 SFDVKD. The CDR3 totals 14 residues. The CDR3 DNA reads as TGTGCCACCAGTCTTGGGGGCCCTTCAGAGACCCAGTACTTC. Residues: CATSLGGPSETQYF.

The chain uses TRBV11-2 and TRBJ2-3, with D hard to call. The CDR3 extends over 16 amino acids. The ends were cut back, 4 bases at V and 1 base at J, with 15 bases in the middle. Germline CDR1 reads SGHAT; CDR2 reads FQNNGV. The CDR3 DNA reads TGTGCCAGCAGCTCCACAGCCCAATTGGGCACAGATACGCAGTATTTT. Residues: CASSSTAQLGTDTQYF.